These 32 T cell receptor beta chains share one sample of origin, sequenced in a study of regulatory T cells in long-lasting Graves disease. Regarding time point: newly diagnosed GD, antithyroid drugs for less than 3 months. PBMCs were the source of the RNA used for TCR sequencing. HTBI primers from iRepertoire and Arm-PCR of CDR3 regions yielded the TCR beta libraries. TCRdb reanalysed the multiplex PCR reads using MiXCR and keeps one entry per CDR3 protein. The profile covers 200,000 to 250,000 distinct CDR3 sequences, with approximately 18% appearing a single time and about 11% taken by the ten largest. The same specimen was also included in a second study, on T cells in Graves' hyperthyroidism and ophthalmopathy.

This specimen consisted of peripheral blood mononuclear cells (PBMCs), obtained at new diagnosis, from a patient treated with antithyroid drugs. Receptor source: a woman aged 30 to 39 with Graves disease.

This clonotype was picked up many times. V and J are TRBV13 and TRBJ1-5, with a possible D match to TRBD1 (6 bases). Germline V CDR1 and CDR2: PRHDT, FYEKMQ (reference sequence). V gave up 4 bases and J gave up 4 bases, with 23 bases separating them. This CDR3 is 18 amino acids long. The CDR3 loop reads CASSSSTETTGLNQPQHF. In DNA form, the CDR3 reads TGTGCCAGCAGCTCCTCCACCGAGACGACAGGCCTTAATCAGCCCCAGCATTTT.

To note about this clonotype: Given a far larger clone just one base away, this is likely a sequencing read error. The CDR3 sequence: CASSASGAPYEQYF. The CDR3 DNA sequence: TGTGCCAGCAGTGCTAGCGGGGCCCCCTACGAGCAGTACTTC. This rearrangement joins TRBV28 to TRBJ2-7, with 9 bases lining up with TRBD2. V lost 5 bases to trimming and J lost 2 bases; unmatched junction nucleotides: 4. CDR1 and CDR2 (germline): MDHEN, SYDVKM. The CDR3 loop spans 14 amino acids.

This clonotype was seen many times. V gene TRBV12-3 or TRBV12-4 combines with J gene TRBJ2-7, with 8 bases that match TRBD1. CDR3 length: 15 residues. Trimming removed 5 bases from V and 4 bases from J; junction bases left unmatched: 10. The CDR3 DNA reads TGTGCCAGCAGTCTTAGGGCGGGACAGGCTTACGAGCAGTACTTC. Its protein is CASSLRAGQAYEQYF.

This clonotype was detected many times. The chain combines TRBV24-1 with TRBJ1-1; perhaps TRBD1 as D (6 bases). Trimming cost V 7 bases and J 3 bases, with 11 bases left between them. The CDR3 runs 13 residues. Germline V gene data show CDR1 as KGHDR and CDR2 as SFDVKD. The CDR3 DNA is TGTGCCACCAGACGGGGGGCCGACACTGAAGCTTTCTTT. Protein product: CATRRGADTEAFF.

This sequence joins TRBV4-1 and TRBJ1-2; D unresolved. The V and J ends lost 0 bases and 2 bases respectively, with 7 bases between them. The CDR3 has 14 residues. Germline V gene data show CDR1 as MGHRA and CDR2 as YSYEKL. The CDR3 sequence: CASSQDNRNYGYTF. The CDR3, as DNA: TGCGCCAGCAGCCAAGATAACCGCAACTATGGCTACACCTTC.

A word on this clonotype: A far larger clone differs by one base, so this is likely a read error. The V gene is TRBV7-2, the J gene TRBJ2-3; D may be TRBD1 (6 bases). CDR3 length: 15 amino acids. Trimming left V 4 bases short and J 7 bases short, with 18 bases between. The germline CDR1 and CDR2 sequences are SGHTA and FQGNSA. CDR3 residues: CASSSVGTGRNTQYF. CDR3 DNA sequence: TGTGCCAGCAGCTCAGTCGGCACAGGGCGAAATACGCAGTATTTT.

This clonotype was detected ten times or more. This rearrangement joins TRBV18 to TRBJ1-1; possibly TRBD1 for D (5 bases). Germline loops: CDR1 KGHSH, CDR2 LQKENI. V dropped 1 base and J dropped 5 bases, with 8 bases sitting between them. The CDR3 has 13 residues. The CDR3 nucleotides are TGTGCCAGCTCACCACAGGAGGGGACTGAAGCTTTCTTT. Its protein is CASSPQEGTEAFF.

This clonotype was observed at least ten times. This rearrangement joins TRBV30 to TRBJ2-2, with D possibly matching TRBD1 (6 bases). CDR1 is GTSNPN, CDR2 SVGIG, per germline (reference sequence). CDR3 length: 14 residues. Trimming stripped 4 bases from V and 3 bases from J, with 12 bases between. CDR3: CAWTPTGYTGELFF. The CDR3, as DNA: TGTGCCTGGACCCCGACAGGTTACACCGGGGAGCTGTTTTTT.

This chain links TRBV12-3 or TRBV12-4 with TRBJ2-5; 14 nucleotides agree with TRBD2. The CDR3 contains 16 residues. J lost 4 bases, V lost 7 bases, and 8 bases had no gene match. The DNA of the CDR3 is TGTGCCAGCACCTACGCCGGGACTAGCGGGAGAGAGACCCAGTACTTC. Its translation is CASTYAGTSGRETQYF.

This clonotype showed up many times. The chain uses TRBV6-1 and TRBJ1-1; D possibly corresponds to TRBD1 (6 bases). The germline V gene encodes CDR1 MNHNS and CDR2 SASEGT. This CDR3 has 15 amino acids. V was clipped by 7 bases and J by 1 base, with 16 bases between them. In nucleotides, the CDR3 is TGTGCCAGCAAGGGGGGGCCCACGACGAACACTGAAGCTTTCTTT. It encodes CASKGGPTTNTEAFF.

This clonotype was seen many times. V gene TRBV19 combines with J gene TRBJ2-1, with a weak D call TRBD2 (6 bases). Germline CDR1 and CDR2: LNHDA and SQIVND (reference sequence). Trimming pared 0 bases from V and 8 bases from J, leaving 20 bases between. This CDR3 spans 17 amino acids. The CDR3 loop reads CASSIDMSGFGIDEQFF. The DNA of the CDR3 is TGTGCCAGTAGTATAGATATGAGCGGGTTTGGGATCGATGAGCAGTTCTTC. Full variable domain (outside the CDR3, taken from reference TRBV19 and TRBJ2-1): DGGITQSPKYLFRKEGQNVTLSCEQNLNHDAMYWYRQDPGQGLRLIYYSQIVNDFQKGDIAEGYSVSREKKESFPLTVTSAQKNPTAFYLCASSIDMSGFGIDEQFFGPGTRLTVL.

The V and J genes are TRBV10-1 and TRBJ1-2, with D hard to call. V shed 7 bases and J shed 6 bases, with 12 bases lying between them. Germline CDR1 is WNHNN and CDR2 is SYGVQD (reference sequence). The CDR3 sequence is 12 residues long. Here the CDR3 reads CASIPSGNGYTF. The DNA for the CDR3 is TGCGCCAGCATCCCGTCCGGGAATGGCTACACCTTC.

This clonotype was picked up a small number of times. The CDR3, as DNA: TGCGCCAGCAGCCAAGATGTAGCCAAAAACATTCAGTACTTC. It encodes CASSQDVAKNIQYF. This chain joins TRBV4-1 and TRBJ2-4, with unresolved D. Germline V lookup: CDR1 MGHRA, CDR2 YSYEKL. The CDR3 consists of 14 residues. Trimming shortened V by 0 bases and J by 0 bases, and 3 bases separated the two germline ends.

The table lists this clonotype with many counts. The chain couples TRBV6-1 to TRBJ2-1; 9 nucleotides match TRBD2. Trimming took 2 bases from V and 7 from J; bases not matched to a gene: 12. The germline V gene encodes CDR1 MNHNS and CDR2 SASEGT. The CDR3 spans 17 residues. CDR3 nucleotides: TGTGCCAGCAGTGAATTTGGTAGCGGGAGAGGGAGGAATGAGCAGTTCTTC. Residues: CASSEFGSGRGRNEQFF.

In this sample, this clonotype turned up many times. This chain connects TRBV5-8 to TRBJ1-1; D is undetermined. Germline V CDR1 and CDR2: SGHTS, YDEGEE. Trimming pared 0 bases from V and 0 bases from J, leaving 9 bases between. The CDR3 is made up of 15 amino acids. The CDR3 DNA sequence: TGTGCCAGCAGCTTGGATCCAGAAGTGAACACTGAAGCTTTCTTT. This gives the protein CASSLDPEVNTEAFF.

Concerning this clonotype: This probably arose from a read error, given a far larger clone one base away. V is TRBV30 and J is TRBJ2-3; the D gene is possibly TRBD2 (5 bases). Matching the DNA end better, TRBJ2-1 makes the J call doubtful. Germline assignment: CDR1 GTSNPN and CDR2 SVGIG (reference sequence). CDR3 length equals 13 residues. The CDR3 nucleotides are TGTGCCTGGGAGGGTAGGTTAGATAATGAGCAGTTCTTC. It yields the protein CAWEGRLDNEQFF.

In this sample, this clonotype turned up a few times. J is TRBJ1-1 and V is TRBV19; D remains ambiguous. The CDR3 consists of 14 residues. Germline V gene sequence: CDR1 LNHDA, CDR2 SQIVND (reference sequence). V was cut by 4 bases and J by 4 bases, with 13 bases left in between. The CDR3 DNA sequence: TGTGCCAGTAGTAGTGACCAGAGGGTCACTGAAGCTTTCTTT. Its protein is CASSSDQRVTEAFF.

This clonotype was counted ten times or more. The genes are TRBV6-1 and TRBJ2-5; tentative D call: TRBD1 (6 bases). The CDR3 runs 13 residues. Germline V gene data show CDR1 as MNHNS and CDR2 as SASEGT. Trimming took 7 bases from V and 4 from J, leaving 13 bases between them. This CDR3 reads CASTSLRGETQYF. The CDR3 DNA reads as TGTGCCAGCACCTCGCTCAGGGGAGAGACCCAGTACTTC.

This clonotype was counted at least ten times. The chain is built from TRBV28 and TRBJ2-5, with 8 positions matching TRBD1. The V segment lost 5 bases and the J segment 4 bases; nucleotides outside the gene matches: 3. In germline, CDR1 is MDHEN, CDR2 SYDVKM. There are 13 residues in the CDR3. The CDR3 loop reads CASSADRGETQYF. Written as DNA, the CDR3 is TGTGCCAGCAGTGCCGACAGGGGAGAGACCCAGTACTTC. Using reference TRBV28 and TRBJ2-5 for the parts outside the CDR3, the full variable domain is DVKVTQSSRYLVKRTGEKVFLECVQDMDHENMFWYRQDPGLGLRLIYFSYDVKMKEKGDIPEGYSVSREKKERFSLILESASTNQTSMYLCASSADRGETQYFGPGTRLLVL.

The sample holds many counts of this clonotype. This chain connects TRBV6-5 to TRBJ2-5; D may be TRBD2 (6 bases). The germline V and J ends were trimmed by 0 bases and 2 bases, with 25 bases remaining between them. This CDR3 is 20 amino acids long. Germline values: CDR1 MNHEY, CDR2 SVGAGI. The chain's CDR3 is CASSYSKEGVVVGIQETQYF. DNA for the CDR3: TGTGCCAGCAGTTACTCGAAGGAGGGTGTGGTGGTGGGGATTCAAGAGACCCAGTACTTC.

The genes are TRBV20-1 and TRBJ1-1, with 8 bases matching TRBD1. J lost 0 bases, V lost 4 bases, and 10 bases had no gene match. Per the germline V gene, CDR1 is DFQATT and CDR2 is SNEGSKA (reference sequence). The CDR3 is made up of 16 amino acids. The CDR3 nucleotides read TGCAGTGCTAAAAAGGACAGGGTGGGGATGAACACTGAAGCTTTCTTT. Protein: CSAKKDRVGMNTEAFF.

This clonotype was counted many times. DNA for the CDR3: TGTGCCTGGAGTGTCTCGCCCTATAATTCACCCCTCCACTTT. Its translation: CAWSVSPYNSPLHF. The chain is built from TRBV30 and TRBJ1-6; D is uncertain. CDR1 GTSNPN and CDR2 SVGIG come from the germline V gene (reference sequence). V lost 0 bases to trimming and J lost 2 bases, with 5 bases between them. The CDR3 has 14 residues.

The V and J genes are TRBV7-2 and TRBJ2-1, with 15 bases that match TRBD2. V dropped 5 bases and J dropped 1; count of bases not matched to a gene: 9. Looked up from germline, CDR1 is SGHTA and CDR2 is FQGNSA. This CDR3 has 19 amino acids. The CDR3 sequence is CASSARTSGGARSYNEQFF. The DNA for the CDR3 is TGTGCCAGCAGCGCCCGGACTAGCGGGGGGGCCAGATCCTACAATGAGCAGTTCTTC.

Details on this clonotype: This could be a read error, since a much larger clone is one nucleotide away. J is TRBJ1-1 and V is TRBV16, with a tentative D call TRBD1 (6 bases). Germline CDR1 KGHSY, CDR2 FQNENV. Trimming removed 5 bases from V and 10 bases from J, with 20 bases in between. The CDR3 spans 14 residues. The CDR3 bases are TGTGCCAGCAGCTCGCCGGGGGCGTACGCTGTAGCTTTCTTT. It specifies CASSSPGAYAVAFF.

A single count supports this clonotype. A far larger clone is only one base removed, so a read error is likely. The chain links TRBV11-2 to TRBJ2-1, with TRBD1 matching 7 bases. The germline CDR1 and CDR2 sequences are SGHAT and FQNNGV. The CDR3 totals 15 residues. The CDR3 sequence is CASSLAQGRNNEQSF. CDR3 bases: TGTGCCAGCAGCTTAGCACAGGGGCGGAACAATGAGCAGTCCTTC.

This clonotype was recorded at least ten times. The chain carries TRBV4-2 and TRBJ2-1; 10 positions match TRBD2. CDR3 length: 16 residues. The germline V gene encodes CDR1 LGHNA and CDR2 YNFKEQ. Trimming cost V 1 base and J 9 bases; bases outside gene matches: 9. This CDR3 is CASSQVTLAGEGEQFF. In nucleotides, the CDR3 is TGTGCCAGCAGCCAAGTGACGCTAGCGGGAGAGGGTGAGCAGTTCTTC.

This clonotype has a count of ten or more. The chain has TRBV12-3 or TRBV12-4 and TRBJ1-1; tentative D call: TRBD1 (6 bases). The CDR3 has 14 residues. V gave up 7 bases and J gave up 3 bases, with 15 bases separating them. The CDR3 DNA reads as TGTGCCAGCAAGGGGGGGGAGGGGTACACTGAAGCTTTCTTT. This codes for CASKGGEGYTEAFF.

The sample holds a few counts of this clonotype. This chain uses TRBV7-9 with TRBJ1-2, with D maybe TRBD1 (6 bases). CDR3 length: 18 residues. The V end lost 5 bases, the J end lost 0 bases, and 22 bases lay between the germline ends. CDR1 is SEHNR and CDR2 is FQNEAQ in the germline V gene (reference sequence). The CDR3 protein is CASSTRIDRLETNYGYTF. DNA for the CDR3: TGTGCCAGCAGCACAAGAATTGACAGGTTGGAGACTAACTATGGCTACACCTTC.

A single count supports this clonotype. V usage is TRBV2 and J usage is TRBJ2-3, with TRBD2 as a possible D gene (6 bases). V gave up 2 bases and J gave up 4 bases, with 13 bases separating them. The CDR3 sequence is 15 residues long. From germline, CDR1 is SNHLY and CDR2 FYNNEI. The DNA for the CDR3 is TGTGCCAGCAGTGAAAATTCCGGGAGCTCAGATACGCAGTATTTT. This codes for CASSENSGSSDTQYF.

J is TRBJ2-1 and V is TRBV9; no reliable D call. V lost 0 bases and J lost 6, with 7 bases in between. The length of the CDR3 is 13 residues. Germline V gene data show CDR1 as SGDLS and CDR2 as YYNGEE. CDR3 protein: CASSVAAVNEQFF. CDR3 bases: TGTGCCAGCAGCGTAGCGGCTGTCAATGAGCAGTTCTTC.

This clonotype was detected ten times or more. The CDR3 bases are TGTGCCAGCAGTGAGGAGCGGCCTGACTATGGCTACACCTTC. Protein: CASSEERPDYGYTF. This rearrangement joins TRBV2 to TRBJ1-2; D not certain. V dropped 3 bases and J dropped 3 bases, with 11 bases sitting between them. This CDR3 spans 14 amino acids. The germline gives CDR1 SNHLY, CDR2 FYNNEI. Using reference TRBV2 and TRBJ1-2 for the parts outside the CDR3, the full variable domain is EPEVTQTPSHQVTQMGQEVILRCVPISNHLYFYWYRQILGQKVEFLVSFYNNEISEKSEIFDDQFSVERPDGSNFTLKIRSTKLEDSAMYFCASSEERPDYGYTFGSGTRLTVV.

The table lists this clonotype with many counts. The V gene is TRBV11-2, the J gene TRBJ2-2; TRBD2 matches at 8 bases. The junction had 2 bases not matched to a gene; V was cut back by 1 base and J by 1 base. The CDR3 contains 16 residues. Germline V CDR1 and CDR2: SGHAT, FQNNGV. CDR3 loop: CASSLVAGGNTGELFF. The DNA of the CDR3 is TGTGCCAGCAGCTTAGTTGCGGGAGGGAACACCGGGGAGCTGTTTTTT.